The rows below give T cell receptor beta chains drawn from one sample of a study of CD8+ T cells in alopecia areata. The table came from immunoSEQ multiplex PCR; TCRdb's copy has only in-frame clones and leaves some out. This sample has some 100,000 clones, with roughly 56% found just once. The specimen comprised CD8+ T cells sorted from blood, sampled at roughly week 58, from a patient treated with tofacitinib. Source of these receptors: a human donor with alopecia areata. The CDR3 runs from the conserved cysteine through the conserved F or W. The order of the fields is clone size, D gene, V gene, J gene, CDR3 length, CDR3 DNA, CDR3 protein. D genes are given only for firm matches. Expanded clones are given a class, and other clones once, few, many or no size at all.

size: .
D: TRBD1
V: TRBV18
J: TRBJ2-7
length: 16
DNA: TGTGCCAGCTCACCATGGACAGGCGTTACAACCTACGAGCAGTACTTC
CDR3: CASSPWTGVTTYEQYF

size: .
D: .
V: TRBV2
J: TRBJ1-2
length: 15
DNA: TGTGCCAGCAGTGCATTAGGTTTGGCCAAGGCTGGCTACACCTTC
CDR3: CASSALGLAKAGYTF

size: .
D: .
V: TRBV6-5
J: TRBJ2-7
length: 13
DNA: TGTGCCAGCAGCTATTCCCCCTCAGACGAGCAGTACTTC
CDR3: CASSYSPSDEQYF

size: few
D: .
V: TRBV19
J: TRBJ1-2
length: 15
DNA: TGTGCCAGTAGTATCGGACGGACTCCCAACTATGGCTACACCTTC
CDR3: CASSIGRTPNYGYTF

size: few
D: TRBD2
V: TRBV6-6
J: TRBJ2-3
length: 14
DNA: TGTGCCAGCACGGCGGGGGACGGTGCAGATACGCAGTATTTT
CDR3: CASTAGDGADTQYF

size: few
D: .
V: TRBV7-9
J: TRBJ1-5
length: 13
DNA: TGTGCCAGCACTACAGGGTCCAATCAGCCCCAGCATTTT
CDR3: CASTTGSNQPQHF

size: few
D: .
V: TRBV13
J: TRBJ2-3
length: 13
DNA: TGTGCCAGCAGACGAGGGGGCACAGATACGCAGTATTTT
CDR3: CASRRGGTDTQYF

size: .
D: .
V: TRBV27
J: TRBJ1-2
length: 13
DNA: TGTGCCAGCAGTGCGGGGGACTTCTATGGCTACACCTTC
CDR3: CASSAGDFYGYTF

size: .
D: TRBD2
V: TRBV9
J: TRBJ2-1
length: 15
DNA: TGTGCCAGCAGCGTAGGGCGGGGGGGTTACAATGAGCAGTTCTTC
CDR3: CASSVGRGGYNEQFF

size: .
D: .
V: TRBV30
J: TRBJ2-7
length: 14
DNA: TGTGCCTGGAGCAGAGACGGGGCTGTAGACGAGCAGTACTTC
CDR3: CAWSRDGAVDEQYF

size: once
D: .
V: TRBV9
J: TRBJ2-2
length: 15
DNA: TGTGCCAGCAGCCCCCTGACAGTTAACACCGGGGAGCTGTTTTTT
CDR3: CASSPLTVNTGELFF

size: .
D: .
V: TRBV29-1
J: TRBJ1-2
length: 12
DNA: TGCAGCGTTGCTGGACAGAACTATGGCTACACCTTC
CDR3: CSVAGQNYGYTF

size: .
D: .
V: TRBV29-1
J: TRBJ1-2
length: 11
DNA: TGCAGCGTCTACAGGGATAATGGCTACACCTTC
CDR3: CSVYRDNGYTF

size: .
D: TRBD1
V: TRBV6-1
J: TRBJ1-1
length: 15
DNA: TGTGCCAGCAGTGCTAGACAGGGTGTGAACACTGAAGCTTTCTTT
CDR3: CASSARQGVNTEAFF

size: .
D: .
V: TRBV2
J: TRBJ2-7
length: 13
DNA: TGTGCCAGCATTTTGACAACCTCCTACGAGCAGTACTTC
CDR3: CASILTTSYEQYF

size: .
D: .
V: TRBV2
J: TRBJ1-1
length: 11
DNA: TGTGCGACCCGGGGGACCACTGAAGCTTTCTTT
CDR3: CATRGTTEAFF

size: .
D: .
V: TRBV30
J: TRBJ2-1
length: 13
DNA: TGTGCCCATATCCGGGACCCCTTTAATGAGCAGTTCTTC
CDR3: CAHIRDPFNEQFF

size: few
D: .
V: TRBV5-1
J: TRBJ2-2
length: 11
DNA: TGCGCCAGCAGCTCTGGCGGGGAGCTGTTTTTT
CDR3: CASSSGGELFF

size: few
D: .
V: TRBV9
J: TRBJ2-2
length: 13
DNA: TGTGCCAGCAGCGCGAGGGTCCCCGGGGAGCTGTTTTTT
CDR3: CASSARVPGELFF

size: few
D: TRBD2
V: TRBV4-1
J: TRBJ2-1
length: 17
DNA: TGCGCCAGCAGCCAAGAGGCCCTAGCGGGGAGATACAATGAGCAGTTCTTC
CDR3: CASSQEALAGRYNEQFF

size: .
D: .
V: TRBV7-7
J: TRBJ2-5
length: 13
DNA: TGTGCCAGCAGCTCTGAGTACCAAGAGACCCAGTACTTC
CDR3: CASSSEYQETQYF

size: .
D: .
V: TRBV4-2
J: TRBJ1-1
length: 15
DNA: TGTGCCAGCAGCCAAGCACCAGGGTTAGGCACTGAAGCTTTCTTT
CDR3: CASSQAPGLGTEAFF

size: .
D: TRBD1
V: TRBV15
J: TRBJ2-1
length: 18
DNA: TGTGCCACCAGCAGAGATCCACCGCGACAGGGTCTCGTTCCCGAGCAGTTCTTC
CDR3: CATSRDPPRQGLVPEQFF

size: .
D: .
V: TRBV28
J: TRBJ2-1
length: 15
DNA: TGTGCCAGCAGTTTAAGGTACAGAGACTACAATGAGCAGTTCTTC
CDR3: CASSLRYRDYNEQFF

size: .
D: .
V: TRBV2
J: TRBJ1-5
length: 15
DNA: TGTGCCAGCAGTGCTCAGCGTAGGGTTTCTCAGCCCCAGCATTTT
CDR3: CASSAQRRVSQPQHF

size: few
D: .
V: TRBV4-1
J: TRBJ1-5
length: 14
DNA: TGCGCCAGCAGCCAAGGACTGGTCAATCAGCCCCAGCATTTT
CDR3: CASSQGLVNQPQHF

size: once
D: TRBD2
V: TRBV4-1
J: TRBJ2-7
length: 13
DNA: TGCGCCAGCAGCCCTATGACTAGCCCCGAGCAGTACTTC
CDR3: CASSPMTSPEQYF

size: .
D: .
V: TRBV6-6
J: TRBJ2-5
length: 15
DNA: TGTGCCAGCAGCCTCCAACAGCCTATGGGAGAGACCCAGTACTTC
CDR3: CASSLQQPMGETQYF

size: few
D: TRBD1
V: TRBV7-9
J: TRBJ2-7
length: 15
DNA: TGTGCCAGCAGCTTCCCGGACAGGGTTCGTCACGAGCAGTACTTC
CDR3: CASSFPDRVRHEQYF

size: .
D: .
V: TRBV27
J: TRBJ2-3
length: 15
DNA: TGTGCCAGCGCCAGGCAGGGAGGACGCCGGGATACGCAGTATTTT
CDR3: CASARQGGRRDTQYF

size: .
D: TRBD1
V: TRBV6-1
J: TRBJ2-7
length: 13
DNA: TGTGCCACCCCGGGACAGGTTGTTGACGAGCAGTACTTC
CDR3: CATPGQVVDEQYF

size: .
D: .
V: TRBV6-5
J: TRBJ1-1
length: 14
DNA: TGTGCCAGCGGGACAATACCGCGGGACACTGAAGCTTTCTTT
CDR3: CASGTIPRDTEAFF

size: .
D: TRBD1
V: TRBV6-4
J: TRBJ2-1
length: 15
DNA: TGTGCCAGCAGTGTACGAGGGACAGGGTTCAATGAGCAGTTCTTC
CDR3: CASSVRGTGFNEQFF

size: few
D: .
V: TRBV27
J: TRBJ2-7
length: 16
DNA: TGTGCCAGCAGTTTCTCCCGGGACTTTTTTACCTACGAGCAGTACTTC
CDR3: CASSFSRDFFTYEQYF

size: .
D: TRBD1
V: TRBV29-1
J: TRBJ1-2
length: 13
DNA: TGCAGCGCTCCTGGGGGACAGGGGGGTGGCTACACCTTC
CDR3: CSAPGGQGGGYTF

size: few
D: .
V: TRBV30
J: TRBJ2-2
length: 10
DNA: TGTGCCTGGTGGACCGGGGAGCTGTTTTTT
CDR3: CAWWTGELFF

size: .
D: .
V: TRBV2
J: TRBJ2-1
length: 16
DNA: TGTGCCAGCAGACGATCTCCGAGGACACGATACAATGAGCAGTTCTTC
CDR3: CASRRSPRTRYNEQFF

size: few
D: .
V: TRBV30
J: TRBJ1-1
length: 15
DNA: TGTGCCTGGCACAATGGGGCAGGAAGACACACTGAAGCTTTCTTT
CDR3: CAWHNGAGRHTEAFF

size: .
D: .
V: TRBV19
J: TRBJ1-2
length: 13
DNA: TGTGCCAGTAGTATGTTCTCTAACTATGGCTACACCTTC
CDR3: CASSMFSNYGYTF

size: .
D: .
V: TRBV7-9
J: TRBJ1-2
length: 14
DNA: TGTGCCAGCAGCTCCCAGAAGGATTTCTATGGCTACACCTTC
CDR3: CASSSQKDFYGYTF

size: .
D: .
V: TRBV13
J: TRBJ2-7
length: 14
DNA: TGTGCCAGCAGCCTCCGACAGAACTCCTACGAGCAGTACTTC
CDR3: CASSLRQNSYEQYF

size: .
D: .
V: TRBV30
J: TRBJ2-7
length: 12
DNA: TGTGCCGGAAGTGGGACCCACTACGAGCAGTACTTC
CDR3: CAGSGTHYEQYF